The 17 T cell receptor beta chains below come from one sample, sequenced in a study of Ad26.COV2.S vaccination and SARS-CoV-2 variants. The data were produced by immunoSEQ multiplex PCR, yet TCRdb's version contains in-frame clones alone and is incomplete. Seen here are about 450,000 clones, 89% observed once, and the top ten hold over 2%. The treatment here: some 20 received Ad26.COV2.S at low or high dose, single or two shots; 5 received placebo; per-sample allocation not given. All samples were drawn on day 63, counting from the first vaccine or placebo injection. The specimen comprised peripheral blood, sampled in a trial of Ad26.COV2.S vaccine versus placebo. The source is a person between 18 and 65 years old who received the Ad26.COV2.S COVID-19 vaccine or a placebo.

This chain uses TRBV11-2 with TRBJ1-2, with 9 bases lining up with TRBD1. The V gene's germline CDR1 is SGHAT and CDR2 FQNNGV. The V and J ends lost 4 bases and 4 bases, in that order; junction bases with no gene match: 13. This CDR3 is 17 amino acids long. The CDR3 nucleotides are TGTGCCAGCAGCTCGATAGGGGACAGGGACCCCCTCTATGGCTACACCTTC. It yields the protein CASSSIGDRDPLYGYTF.

The chain uses TRBV7-2 and TRBJ2-5; no reliable D call. CDR3 size: 12 residues. Trimming cost V 3 bases and J 4 bases, with 6 bases left between them. CDR1 SGHTA and CDR2 FQGNSA come from the germline V gene. CDR3 sequence: CASSFPRETQYF. The CDR3 bases are TGTGCCAGCAGCTTCCCGAGAGAGACCCAGTACTTC.

The rearrangement uses TRBV15 and TRBJ2-5; D remains ambiguous. The CDR3 runs to 16 residues. Trimming left V 1 base short and J 2 bases short, with 14 bases between. CDR1 LNHNV and CDR2 YYDKDF come from the germline V gene (reference sequence). The DNA of the CDR3 is TGTGCCACCAGCAGAGTATTATCGACCATACAAGAGACCCAGTACTTC. Translation: CATSRVLSTIQETQYF. The full variable domain, in which reference TRBV15 and TRBJ2-5 provide the parts outside the CDR3, is DAMVIQNPRYQVTQFGKPVTLSCSQTLNHNVMYWYQQKSSQAPKLLFHYYDKDFNNEADTPDNFQSRRPNTSFCFLDIRSPGLGDTAMYLCATSRVLSTIQETQYFGPGTRLLVL.

The chain links TRBV14 to TRBJ2-3, with D uncertain. The V gene lost 1 base and the J gene lost 2 bases, with 10 bases spanning the gap. Germline V lookup: CDR1 SGHDN, CDR2 FVKESK. The CDR3 has 15 residues. In nucleotides, the CDR3 is TGTGCCAGCAGCCAAGGGTACAGATTCACAGATACGCAGTATTTT. Translating it yields CASSQGYRFTDTQYF. The variable domain in full, with the rest retrieved from reference TRBV14 and TRBJ2-3, is EAGVTQFPSHSVIEKGQTVTLRCDPISGHDNLYWYRRVMGKEIKFLLHFVKESKQDESGMPNNRFLAERTGGTYSTLKVQPAELEDSGVYFCASSQGYRFTDTQYFGPGTRLTVL.

The rearrangement joins TRBV10-3 to TRBJ2-2, with D possibly matching TRBD2 (7 bases). This CDR3 region has 17 residues. The ends were cut back, 11 bases at V and 5 bases at J, with 27 bases in the middle. CDR1 is ENHRY, CDR2 SYGVKD, per germline. The CDR3 sequence: CALGGRGQGTGTGELFF. CDR3 DNA: TGTGCCCTCGGGGGGCGGGGGCAGGGCACAGGGACCGGGGAGCTGTTTTTT.

The chain recombines TRBV15 with TRBJ2-5; TRBD1 is a possible D gene (5 bases). Per germline, CDR1 LNHNV and CDR2 YYDKDF (reference sequence). The CDR3 loop spans 15 amino acids. V lost 1 base and J lost 0, with 9 bases in between. CDR3 nucleotides: TGTGCCACCAGCAGAGGCGAGACAGACCAAGAGACCCAGTACTTC. It specifies CATSRGETDQETQYF.

The rearrangement uses TRBV7-2 and TRBJ2-5; either TRBD1 or TRBD2 may fit D (5 bases each). The CDR3 has 17 residues. Germline V gives CDR1 SGHTA, CDR2 FQGNSA. Between the trimmed V and J ends, which lost 1 base and 2 bases, there was a span of 17 bases. Written as DNA, the CDR3 is TGTGCCAGCAGCTTAGGAGGGGCTATTCCTCCGCAAGAGACCCAGTACTTC. The encoded protein is CASSLGGAIPPQETQYF.

The chain joins TRBV5-1 to TRBJ1-6, with D perhaps matching TRBD1 (6 bases). The CDR3 extends over 16 amino acids. Germline loops: CDR1 SGHRS, CDR2 YFSETQ. With 3 bases removed from V and 7 bases from J, the gap between germline ends came to 17 bases. The CDR3 nucleotides read TGCGCCAGCAGCTCCGCGCCCGGACAGTCCAATTCACCCCTCCACTTT. Its translation is CASSSAPGQSNSPLHF.

V gene TRBV10-3 combines with J gene TRBJ2-7; the D is unclear. V lost 8 bases, J lost 0 bases, and 11 bases lay in between. Germline V gives CDR1 ENHRY, CDR2 SYGVKD. CDR3 length: 13 amino acids. This CDR3 reads CAIPPLDSYEQYF. CDR3 DNA: TGTGCCATCCCCCCCTTGGACTCCTACGAGCAGTACTTC.

V and J are TRBV4-1 and TRBJ1-2, with no clear D. The germline gives CDR1 MGHRA, CDR2 YSYEKL. The CDR3 length is 17 residues. V was pared by 0 bases and J by 4 bases, with 18 bases between. The CDR3 DNA reads as TGCGCCAGCAGCCAAGATTTTCTCCCATCAATCGGCTATGGCTACACCTTC. Translation gives CASSQDFLPSIGYGYTF.

This clone was found once. The chain recombines TRBV30 with TRBJ1-5; no firm D call. The CDR3 covers 15 residues. Trimming removed 1 base from V and 7 bases from J, with 17 bases in between. Germline V gene sequence: CDR1 GTSNPN, CDR2 SVGIG (reference sequence). This CDR3 reads CAWSDFADPGQPQHF. CDR3 nucleotide sequence: TGTGCCTGGAGTGATTTTGCCGATCCGGGCCAGCCCCAGCATTTT. The full variable domain, in which reference TRBV30 and TRBJ1-5 provide the parts outside the CDR3, is SQTIHQWPATLVQPVGSPLSLECTVEGTSNPNLYWYRQAAGRGLQLLFYSVGIGQISSEVPQNLSASRPQDRQFILSSKKLLLSDSGFYLCAWSDFADPGQPQHFGDGTRLSIL.

The gene calls are TRBV2 and TRBJ1-2; the D gene is possibly TRBD1 (5 bases). V lost 2 bases and J lost 7, with 8 bases in between. CDR3 length equals 12 residues. Germline CDR1 is SNHLY and CDR2 is FYNNEI. The CDR3 coding sequence is TGTGCCAGCAGTGAAAGGGGCGCTGGCTACACCTTC. It translates to CASSERGAGYTF.

This chain connects TRBV7-8 to TRBJ1-1, with TRBD1 matching 9 bases. The CDR3 is made up of 14 amino acids. Germline V gene data show CDR1 as SGHVS and CDR2 as FQNEAQ. J gave up 7 bases and V 4 bases, and 7 bases lay outside the gene matches. The CDR3 nucleotides read TGTGCCAGCAGCTCTGTCCCGGGACAGGGTGAAGCTTTCTTT. Its protein is CASSSVPGQGEAFF.

V and J are TRBV6-2 or TRBV6-3 and TRBJ1-1; D is uncertain. Trimming left V 3 bases short and J 4 bases short, with 9 bases between. The CDR3 sequence is 13 residues long. CDR1 and CDR2 from the germline V gene are MNHEY and SVGEGT. The CDR3 region is CASSYFGSTEAFF. The CDR3 DNA reads as TGTGCCAGCAGTTATTTTGGCAGCACTGAAGCTTTCTTT.

The chain links TRBV7-2 to TRBJ2-1; 9 positions match TRBD2. J lost 7 bases, V lost 0 bases, and 10 bases had no gene match. Germline V gene data show CDR1 as SGHTA and CDR2 as FQGNSA. This CDR3 is built from 17 residues. In nucleotides, the CDR3 is TGTGCCAGCAGCTTAGCCTTCTATAGCGGGGGAAGAAATGAGCAGTTCTTC. This codes for CASSLAFYSGGRNEQFF.

V usage is TRBV20-1 and J usage is TRBJ1-1; possible D gene TRBD1, 6 bases. This CDR3 has 15 residues. Trimming took 3 bases from V and 4 from J, leaving 18 bases between them. CDR1 is DFQATT, CDR2 SNEGSKA, per germline (reference sequence). The CDR3 DNA reads TGCAGTGCTAGTGAGCTTCGGGGGCCGGGCACTGAAGCTTTCTTT. Translated: CSASELRGPGTEAFF.

This rearrangement joins TRBV7-2 to TRBJ2-7, with 10 nucleotides matching TRBD1. After removal of 5 bases from V and 5 bases from J, the junction contained 9 bases not matched to a gene. The CDR3 has 15 residues. From germline, CDR1 is SGHTA and CDR2 FQGNSA. The CDR3 coding sequence is TGTGCCAGCAGCGTCCGGGACAGGGGCCCCCACGAGCAGTACTTC. The encoded protein is CASSVRDRGPHEQYF.